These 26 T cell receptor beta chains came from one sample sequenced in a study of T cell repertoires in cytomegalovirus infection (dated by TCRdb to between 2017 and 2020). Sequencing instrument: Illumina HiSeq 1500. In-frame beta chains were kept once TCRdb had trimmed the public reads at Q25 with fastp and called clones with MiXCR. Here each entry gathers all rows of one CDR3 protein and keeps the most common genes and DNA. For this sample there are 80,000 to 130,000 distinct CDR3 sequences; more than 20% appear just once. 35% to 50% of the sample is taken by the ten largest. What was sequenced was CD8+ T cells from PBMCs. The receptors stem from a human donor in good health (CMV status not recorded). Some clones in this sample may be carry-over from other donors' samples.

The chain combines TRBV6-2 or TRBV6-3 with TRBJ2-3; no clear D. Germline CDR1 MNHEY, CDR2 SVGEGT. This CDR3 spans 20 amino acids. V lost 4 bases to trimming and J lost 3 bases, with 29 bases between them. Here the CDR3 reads CASSSQDSFTLTLSTDTQYF. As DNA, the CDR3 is TGTGCCAGCAGTTCTCAAGACTCCTTCACGCTGACCCTTTCTACAGATACGCAGTATTTT.

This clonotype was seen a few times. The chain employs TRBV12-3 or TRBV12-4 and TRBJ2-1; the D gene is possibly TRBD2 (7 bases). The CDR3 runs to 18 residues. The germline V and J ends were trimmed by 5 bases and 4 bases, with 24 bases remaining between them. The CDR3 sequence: CASSPSSLAGAQYNEQFF. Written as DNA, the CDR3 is TGTGCCAGCAGTCCCTCTAGCTTGGCGGGGGCCCAATACAATGAGCAGTTCTTC.

CDR3 sequence reads: CASSSTVVEREGSGNEQFF. The CDR3 DNA sequence: TGTGCCAGCAGCTCCACCGTCGTGGAGCGGGAGGGCTCGGGTAATGAGCAGTTCTTC. V and J are TRBV7-6 and TRBJ2-1; 10 bases match TRBD2. Germline trimming cut 4 bases from V and 7 bases from J; bases unmatched to any gene: 19. The CDR3 extends over 19 amino acids. Germline V gives CDR1 SGHVS, CDR2 FNYEAQ.

CDR3 residues: CSAWTSGSQEQFF. The CDR3 nucleotides are TGCAGTGCTTGGACTAGCGGGAGCCAAGAGCAGTTCTTC. V gene TRBV20-1 combines with J gene TRBJ2-1; 13 nucleotides line up with TRBD2. The CDR3 length is 13 residues. The V segment lost 5 bases and the J segment 10 bases; nucleotides outside the gene matches: 5. The germline CDR1 and CDR2 sequences are DFQATT and SNEGSKA (reference sequence).

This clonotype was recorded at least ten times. The CDR3 bases are TGTGCCAGCAGCTCCGGGACCTTCTACGAGCAGTACTTC. This codes for CASSSGTFYEQYF. The genes are TRBV6-5 and TRBJ2-7; D possibly uses TRBD1 or TRBD2 (5 bases each). V gave up 6 bases and J gave up 3 bases, with 12 bases separating them. This CDR3 spans 13 amino acids. Germline CDR1 MNHEY, CDR2 SVGAGI.

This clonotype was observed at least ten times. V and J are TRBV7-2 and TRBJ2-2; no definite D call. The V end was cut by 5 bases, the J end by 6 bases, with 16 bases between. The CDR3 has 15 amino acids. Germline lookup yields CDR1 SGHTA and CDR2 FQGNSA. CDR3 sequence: CASSRWILDAGELFF. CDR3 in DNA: TGTGCCAGCAGCCGATGGATCCTTGACGCCGGGGAGCTGTTTTTT.

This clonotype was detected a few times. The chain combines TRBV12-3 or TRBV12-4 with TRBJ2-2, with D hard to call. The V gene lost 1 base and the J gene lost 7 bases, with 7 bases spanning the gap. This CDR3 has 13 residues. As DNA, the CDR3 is TGTGCCAGCAGTTTAGGTACCGGCGGGGAGCTGTTTTTT. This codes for CASSLGTGGELFF.

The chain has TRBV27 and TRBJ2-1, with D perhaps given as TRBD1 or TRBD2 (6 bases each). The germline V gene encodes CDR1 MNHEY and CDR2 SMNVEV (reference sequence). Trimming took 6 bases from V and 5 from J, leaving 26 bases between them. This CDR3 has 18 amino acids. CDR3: CASRLRPWGAVGDNEQFF. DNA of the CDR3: TGTGCCAGCAGGTTGCGCCCGTGGGGGGCAGTGGGGGACAATGAGCAGTTCTTC.

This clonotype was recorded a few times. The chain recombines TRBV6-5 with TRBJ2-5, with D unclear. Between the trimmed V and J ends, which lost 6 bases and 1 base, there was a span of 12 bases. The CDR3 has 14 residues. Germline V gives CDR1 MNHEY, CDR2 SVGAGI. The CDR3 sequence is CASSLSGFQETQYF. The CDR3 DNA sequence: TGTGCCAGCAGCTTATCGGGTTTCCAAGAGACCCAGTACTTC.

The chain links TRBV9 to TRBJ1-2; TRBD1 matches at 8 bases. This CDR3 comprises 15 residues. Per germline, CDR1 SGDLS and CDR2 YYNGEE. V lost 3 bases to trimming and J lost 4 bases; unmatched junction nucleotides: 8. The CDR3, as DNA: TGTGCCAGCAGCGGGGGACAGGAGTGGCCCTATGGCTACACCTTC. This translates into CASSGGQEWPYGYTF.

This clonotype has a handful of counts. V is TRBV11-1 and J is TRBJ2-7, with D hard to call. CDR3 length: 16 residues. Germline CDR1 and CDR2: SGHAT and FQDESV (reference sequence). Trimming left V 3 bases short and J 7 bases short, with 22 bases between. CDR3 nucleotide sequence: TGTGCCAGCAGCTTTGATTCGGTAGGGCCATTGAGAGAGCAGTACTTC. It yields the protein CASSFDSVGPLREQYF.

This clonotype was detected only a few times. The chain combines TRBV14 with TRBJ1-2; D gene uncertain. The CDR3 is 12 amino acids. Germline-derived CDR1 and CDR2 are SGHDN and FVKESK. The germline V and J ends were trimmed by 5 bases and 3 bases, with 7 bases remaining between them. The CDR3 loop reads CASSKTDYGYTF. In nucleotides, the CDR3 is TGTGCCAGCAGCAAGACGGACTATGGCTACACCTTC.

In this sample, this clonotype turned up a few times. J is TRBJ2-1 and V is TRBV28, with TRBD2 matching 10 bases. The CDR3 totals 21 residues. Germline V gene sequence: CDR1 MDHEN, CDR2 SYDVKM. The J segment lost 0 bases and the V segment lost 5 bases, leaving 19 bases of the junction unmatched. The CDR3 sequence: CASSQPSGGVPTYRSYNEQFF. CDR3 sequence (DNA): TGTGCCAGCAGTCAGCCAAGCGGGGGGGTCCCAACCTATCGCTCCTACAATGAGCAGTTCTTC. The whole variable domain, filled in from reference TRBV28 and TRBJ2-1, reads DVKVTQSSRYLVKRTGEKVFLECVQDMDHENMFWYRQDPGLGLRLIYFSYDVKMKEKGDIPEGYSVSREKKERFSLILESASTNQTSMYLCASSQPSGGVPTYRSYNEQFFGPGTRLTVL.

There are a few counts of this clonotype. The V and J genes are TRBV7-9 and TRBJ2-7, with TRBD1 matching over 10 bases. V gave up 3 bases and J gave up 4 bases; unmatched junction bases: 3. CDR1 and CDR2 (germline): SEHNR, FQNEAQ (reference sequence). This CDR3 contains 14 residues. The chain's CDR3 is CASSFGTGAYEQYF. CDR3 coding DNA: TGTGCCAGCAGCTTTGGGACAGGGGCATACGAGCAGTACTTC. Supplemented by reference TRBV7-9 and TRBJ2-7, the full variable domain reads DTGVSQNPRHKITKRGQNVTFRCDPISEHNRLYWYRQTLGQGPEFLTYFQNEAQLEKSRLLSDRFSAERPKGSFSTLEIQRTEQGDSAMYLCASSFGTGAYEQYFGPGTRLTVT.

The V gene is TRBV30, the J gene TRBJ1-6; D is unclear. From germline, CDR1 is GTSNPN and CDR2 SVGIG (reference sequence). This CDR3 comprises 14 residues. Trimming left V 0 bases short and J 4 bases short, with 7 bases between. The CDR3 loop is CAWSVTPYNSPLHF. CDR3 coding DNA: TGTGCCTGGAGTGTGACACCATATAATTCACCCCTCCACTTT.

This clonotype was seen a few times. CDR3 DNA sequence: TGTGCCAGCAGGGATTTTGACAATCAGCCCCAGCATTTT. It specifies CASRDFDNQPQHF. This sequence joins TRBV6-2 or TRBV6-3 and TRBJ1-5; D gene ambiguous. The V gene lost 6 bases and the J gene lost 3 bases, with 9 bases spanning the gap. This CDR3 region has 13 residues. Germline assignment: CDR1 MNHEY and CDR2 SVGEGT.

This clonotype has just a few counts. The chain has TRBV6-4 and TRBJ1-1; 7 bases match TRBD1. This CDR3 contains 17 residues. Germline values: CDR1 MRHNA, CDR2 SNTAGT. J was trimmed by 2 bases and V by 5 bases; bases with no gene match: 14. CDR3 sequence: CASSPGDSLIGNTEAFF. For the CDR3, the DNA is TGTGCCAGCAGTCCCGGGGACAGCCTTATCGGAAACACTGAAGCTTTCTTT.

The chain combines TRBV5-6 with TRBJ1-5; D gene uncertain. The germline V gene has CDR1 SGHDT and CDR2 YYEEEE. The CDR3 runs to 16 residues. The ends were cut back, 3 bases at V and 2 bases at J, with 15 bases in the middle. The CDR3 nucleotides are TGTGCCAGCAGCTACTGGGTAGGCGGAGGCAATCAGCCCCAGCATTTT. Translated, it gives CASSYWVGGGNQPQHF.

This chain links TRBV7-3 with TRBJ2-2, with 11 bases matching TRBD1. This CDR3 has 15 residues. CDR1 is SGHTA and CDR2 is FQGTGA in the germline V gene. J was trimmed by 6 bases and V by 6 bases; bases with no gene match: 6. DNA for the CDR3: TGTGCCAGCAGTACCGGGACAGGGGGATCCGGGGAGCTGTTTTTT. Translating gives CASSTGTGGSGELFF.

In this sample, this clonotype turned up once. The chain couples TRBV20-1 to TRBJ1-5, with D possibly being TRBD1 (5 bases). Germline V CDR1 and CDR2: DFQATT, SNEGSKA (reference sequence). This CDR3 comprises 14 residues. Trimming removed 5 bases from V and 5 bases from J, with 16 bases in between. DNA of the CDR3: TGCAGTGCTCACACCGGGACCTCTCATCAGCCCCAGCATTTT. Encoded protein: CSAHTGTSHQPQHF.

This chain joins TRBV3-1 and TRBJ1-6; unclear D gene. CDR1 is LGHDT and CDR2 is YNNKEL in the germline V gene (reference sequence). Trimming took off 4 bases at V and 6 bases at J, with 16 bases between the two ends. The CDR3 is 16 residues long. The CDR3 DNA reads TGTGCCAGCAGCCCGTCTGGGAGGGCCCCTAATTCACCCCTCCACTTT. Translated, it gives CASSPSGRAPNSPLHF.

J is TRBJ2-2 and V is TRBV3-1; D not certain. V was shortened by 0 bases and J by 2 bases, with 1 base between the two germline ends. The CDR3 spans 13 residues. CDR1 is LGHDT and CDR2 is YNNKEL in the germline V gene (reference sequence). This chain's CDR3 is CASSQDNTGELFF. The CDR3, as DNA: TGTGCCAGCAGCCAAGACAACACCGGGGAGCTGTTTTTT.

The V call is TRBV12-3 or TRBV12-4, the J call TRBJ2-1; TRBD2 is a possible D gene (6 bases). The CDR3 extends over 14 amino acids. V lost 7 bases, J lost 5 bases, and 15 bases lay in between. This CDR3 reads CASIPGDFDNEQFF. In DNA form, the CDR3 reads TGTGCCAGCATCCCCGGGGACTTCGACAATGAGCAGTTCTTC.

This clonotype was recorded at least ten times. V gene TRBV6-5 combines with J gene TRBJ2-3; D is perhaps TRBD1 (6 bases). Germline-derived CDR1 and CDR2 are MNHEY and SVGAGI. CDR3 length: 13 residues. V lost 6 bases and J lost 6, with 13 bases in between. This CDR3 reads CASSFGGPDTQYF. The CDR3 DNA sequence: TGTGCCAGCAGCTTTGGGGGCCCGGATACGCAGTATTTT.

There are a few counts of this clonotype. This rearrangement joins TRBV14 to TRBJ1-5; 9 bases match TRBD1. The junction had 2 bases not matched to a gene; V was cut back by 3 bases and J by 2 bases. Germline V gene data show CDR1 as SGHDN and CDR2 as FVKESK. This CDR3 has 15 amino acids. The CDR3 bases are TGTGCCAGCAGCCAGGGACAGGGTGGCAATCAGCCCCAGCATTTT. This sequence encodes CASSQGQGGNQPQHF.

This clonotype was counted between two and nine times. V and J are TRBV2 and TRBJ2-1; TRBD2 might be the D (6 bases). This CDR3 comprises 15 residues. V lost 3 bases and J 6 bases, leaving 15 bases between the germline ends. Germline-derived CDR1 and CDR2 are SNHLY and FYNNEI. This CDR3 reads CASSEGGTAINEQFF. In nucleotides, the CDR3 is TGTGCCAGCAGTGAGGGCGGGACTGCCATCAATGAGCAGTTCTTC. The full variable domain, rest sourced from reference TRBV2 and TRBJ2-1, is EPEVTQTPSHQVTQMGQEVILRCVPISNHLYFYWYRQILGQKVEFLVSFYNNEISEKSEIFDDQFSVERPDGSNFTLKIRSTKLEDSAMYFCASSEGGTAINEQFFGPGTRLTVL.